The rows below give T cell receptor beta chains drawn from one sample of a study of shared clonotypes between healthy human individuals. Data came from immunoSEQ multiplex PCR; TCRdb stores just in-frame clones and leaves some out. The data contain roughly 1,600,000 clones, approximately 98.5% of them singletons. Sequenced input: naive CD4+ T cells sorted from blood. Receptors were obtained from a young man in good health. The CDR3 runs from the conserved cysteine through the conserved F or W. The D gene is left open where the match is weak. Clone size appears in some rows only: once, few, many, or a class for an expanded clone.

TRBJ2-7 | TRBV7-2 | . | . | CASSLTTGSSYEQYF | TGTGCCAGCAGCTTAACGACGGGAAGCTCCTACGAGCAGTACTTC
TRBJ2-1 | TRBV23-1 | TRBD1 | . | CASSQVIWDREQFF | TGCGCCAGCAGTCAAGTGATCTGGGACAGGGAGCAGTTCTTC
TRBJ2-2 | TRBV10-2 | TRBD1 | . | CASADRGRTGELFF | TGCGCCAGCGCCGACAGGGGGCGCACCGGGGAGCTGTTTTTT
TRBJ2-1 | TRBV7-6 | TRBD2 | . | CASSLGSGRNEQFF | TGTGCCAGCAGCTTAGGGAGCGGGAGGAATGAGCAGTTCTTC
TRBJ1-1 | TRBV7-9 | TRBD1 | . | CASSLVLDRGNTEAFF | TGTGCCAGCAGCTTGGTCCTAGACAGGGGGAACACTGAAGCTTTCTTT
TRBJ2-3 | TRBV10-3 | TRBD1 | . | CAIRQNPGQGPIWSTDTQYF | TGTGCCATCAGACAAAACCCGGGACAGGGACCTATCTGGAGCACAGATACGCAGTATTTT
TRBJ1-1 | TRBV18 | TRBD1 | . | CASSSIRGLLANEAFF | TGTGCCAGCTCATCGATCAGGGGGCTTCTGGCGAATGAAGCTTTCTTT
TRBJ2-2 | TRBV7-2 | . | . | CASSLEGRGTGELFF | TGTGCCAGCAGCTTAGAGGGACGCGGCACCGGGGAGCTGTTTTTT
TRBJ2-7 | TRBV6-5 | . | . | CASSKAASGVYEQYF | TGTGCCAGCAGCAAAGCGGCCTCCGGGGTCTACGAGCAGTACTTC
TRBJ2-6 | TRBV4-1 | TRBD1 | . | CASSQEGGQGFSGANVLTF | TGCGCCAGCAGCCAAGAAGGGGGACAGGGTTTCTCTGGGGCCAACGTCCTGACTTTC
TRBJ2-7 | TRBV28 | . | . | CASSLRGRTYEQYF | TGTGCCAGCAGCCTCCGCGGCAGAACCTACGAGCAGTACTTC
TRBJ2-1 | TRBV2 | . | . | CASSEQEGLPYNEQFF | TGTGCCAGCAGTGAACAGGAGGGACTCCCCTACAATGAGCAGTTCTTC
TRBJ2-5 | TRBV5-1 | . | few | CASSVQETQYF | TGCGCCAGCAGCGTCCAAGAGACCCAGTACTTC
TRBJ2-2 | TRBV7-6 | . | . | CASSHPRNTGELFF | TGTGCCAGCAGCCACCCACGGAACACCGGGGAGCTGTTTTTT
TRBJ2-1 | TRBV9 | TRBD2 | . | CASSVEGGRYYNEQFF | TGTGCCAGCAGCGTAGAAGGCGGGAGGTACTACAATGAGCAGTTCTTC
TRBJ2-7 | TRBV29-1 | TRBD1 | . | CSGTAGTGSYEQYF | TGCAGCGGGACAGCCGGGACAGGGTCCTACGAGCAGTACTTC
TRBJ2-7 | TRBV19 | . | . | CASSIGADTYEQYF | TGTGCCAGTAGTATAGGCGCGGATACCTACGAGCAGTACTTC
TRBJ1-1 | TRBV29-1 | . | . | CSVRSTEAFF | TGCAGCGTCCGCAGCACTGAAGCTTTCTTT
TRBJ1-1 | TRBV7-9 | . | . | CASIPTGPGGYGEAFF | TGTGCCAGCATCCCCACGGGCCCCGGCGGGTATGGTGAAGCTTTCTTT
TRBJ1-1 | TRBV2 | TRBD1 | . | CASRDSEAFF | TGTGCCAGCCGGGACAGCGAAGCTTTCTTT
TRBJ2-7 | TRBV27 | . | . | CASSPAGVSYEQYF | TGTGCCAGCAGTCCGGCCGGGGTATCCTACGAGCAGTACTTC
TRBJ2-1 | TRBV30 | TRBD2 | once | CAWNPPREENEQFF | TGTGCCTGGAACCCTCCGCGGGAGGAGAATGAGCAGTTCTTC
TRBJ1-1 | TRBV18 | . | . | CASSLNTEAFF | TGTGCCAGCTCACTTAACACTGAAGCTTTCTTT
TRBJ2-7 | TRBV5-1 | . | . | CASTPDAWSYEQYF | TGCGCCAGCACCCCGGACGCCTGGTCCTACGAGCAGTACTTC
TRBJ2-7 | TRBV29-1 | . | . | CSVATVLRYEQYF | TGCAGCGTTGCGACAGTGCTAAGGTACGAGCAGTACTTC
TRBJ1-2 | TRBV4-3 | . | . | CASSRDTQGNDGYTF | TGCGCCAGCAGCCGCGACACTCAGGGGAACGATGGCTACACCTTC
TRBJ1-1 | TRBV4-1 | TRBD1 | . | CASSQGGQGYTEAFF | TGCGCCAGCAGCCAAGGCGGACAGGGGTACACTGAAGCTTTCTTT
TRBJ1-2 | TRBV27 | . | . | CASSQRTDGVYGYTF | TGTGCCAGCAGTCAACGGACAGACGGGGTCTATGGCTACACCTTC
TRBJ2-1 | TRBV11-2 | . | . | CASSQREGEQFF | TGTGCCAGCAGCCAACGTGAGGGTGAGCAGTTCTTC
TRBJ1-4 | TRBV28 | . | . | CASKLVGGRATNEKLFF | TGTGCCAGCAAACTAGTAGGAGGCAGGGCAACTAATGAAAAACTGTTTTTT
TRBJ1-2 | TRBV28 | . | . | CASSLDVWGGYTF | TGTGCCAGCAGTTTGGATGTGTGGGGTGGCTACACCTTC
TRBJ1-1 | TRBV20-1 | . | . | CRGVLNTEAFF | TGTAGGGGGGTTTTGAACACTGAAGCTTTCTTT
TRBJ1-3 | TRBV4-3 | . | . | CASSQAPSGGNTIYF | TGCGCCAGCAGCCAAGCGCCCTCTGGAGGAAACACCATATATTTT
TRBJ2-1 | TRBV15 | . | . | CATSRARDKRDEQFF | TGTGCCACCAGCAGAGCGCGAGATAAAAGGGATGAGCAGTTCTTC
TRBJ2-3 | TRBV30 | . | . | CAWSEPSGTQYF | TGTGCCTGGAGTGAGCCGAGCGGTACGCAGTATTTT
TRBJ1-5 | TRBV6-1 | . | . | CASSGGINSVEPQHF | TGTGCCAGCAGTGGGGGGATCAATAGCGTTGAGCCCCAGCATTTT
TRBJ2-1 | TRBV29-1 | TRBD2 | . | CSVGGLAVLSYNEQFF | TGCAGCGTGGGGGGACTAGCGGTTCTATCCTACAATGAGCAGTTCTTC
TRBJ1-5 | TRBV7-9 | TRBD1 | once | CASSLGAGGGNQPQHF | TGTGCCAGCAGCTTAGGGGCAGGGGGAGGTAATCAGCCCCAGCATTTT
TRBJ2-7 | TRBV6-1 | TRBD2 | . | CATNRLADSYEQYF | TGTGCCACAAATCGACTAGCCGATTCCTACGAGCAGTACTTC
TRBJ2-1 | TRBV5-1 | TRBD2 | . | CASSPGLAGPNNEQFF | TGCGCCAGCAGCCCGGGACTAGCGGGACCTAACAATGAGCAGTTCTTC
TRBJ2-1 | TRBV18 | TRBD2 | . | CASSPLRLAGGNEQFF | TGTGCCAGCTCACCACTCAGACTAGCGGGAGGCAATGAGCAGTTCTTC
TRBJ2-3 | TRBV6-4 | TRBD2 | . | CASSTLAGGNTDTQYF | TGTGCCAGCAGTACTCTAGCGGGAGGGAACACAGATACGCAGTATTTT
TRBJ2-7 | TRBV18 | . | . | CASSLFPGQTPGLRSYEQYF | TGTGCCAGCTCACTCTTTCCGGGACAGACACCGGGACTAAGATCCTACGAGCAGTACTTC
TRBJ2-5 | TRBV2 | . | . | CASRRERLQETQYF | TGTGCCAGCAGGAGGGAGCGGCTGCAAGAGACCCAGTACTTC
TRBJ1-1 | TRBV7-2 | . | once | CASTFRQYTEAFF | TGTGCCAGCACCTTCAGACAATACACTGAAGCTTTCTTT
TRBJ2-5 | TRBV10-2 | TRBD2 | . | CASSVLAGGRETQYF | TGCGCCAGCAGTGTACTAGCGGGAGGCCGAGAGACCCAGTACTTC